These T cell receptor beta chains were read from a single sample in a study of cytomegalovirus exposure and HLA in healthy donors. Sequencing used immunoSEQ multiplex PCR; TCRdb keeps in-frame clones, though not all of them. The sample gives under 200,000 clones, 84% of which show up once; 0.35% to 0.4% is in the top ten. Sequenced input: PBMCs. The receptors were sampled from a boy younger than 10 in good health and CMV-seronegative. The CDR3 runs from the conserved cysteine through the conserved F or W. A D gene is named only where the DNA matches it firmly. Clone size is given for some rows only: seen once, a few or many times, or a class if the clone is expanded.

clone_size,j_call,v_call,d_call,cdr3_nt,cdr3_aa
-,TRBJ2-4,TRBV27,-,TGTGCCAGCAGTAAGGGGCTCGGTATCGTAAACATTCAGTACTTC,CASSKGLGIVNIQYF
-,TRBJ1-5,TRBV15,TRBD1,TGTGCCACCAGGGGACAGGGGGAGGGACAGCCCCAGCATTTT,CATRGQGEGQPQHF
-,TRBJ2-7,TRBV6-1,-,TGTGCCAGCAGTGTCTTCCCTCGACAGTCCTACGAGCAGTACTTC,CASSVFPRQSYEQYF
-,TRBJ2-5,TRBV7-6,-,TGTGCCAGCAGCGACGGCGGGGGCGCGGAGACCCAGTACTTC,CASSDGGGAETQYF
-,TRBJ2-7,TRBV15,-,TGTGCCACCAGCAGAGATCTGGCGGACTACGAGCAGTACTTC,CATSRDLADYEQYF
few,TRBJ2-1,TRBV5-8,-,TGTGCCAGCAGCGCAATAAGGAGGGGTCTCTCCTACAATGAGCAGTTCTTC,CASSAIRRGLSYNEQFF
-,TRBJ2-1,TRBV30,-,TGTGCCTGGAGTAGTGGGGGCGCCTACAATGAGCAGTTCTTC,CAWSSGGAYNEQFF
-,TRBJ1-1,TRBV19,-,TGTGCCAGTATGGCGGGAACTGAAGCTTTCTTT,CASMAGTEAFF
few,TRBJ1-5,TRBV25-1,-,TGTGCCAGCAGTGAACTCGGGGGGCATCAGCCCCAGCATTTT,CASSELGGHQPQHF
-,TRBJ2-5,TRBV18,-,TGTGCCAGCTCAGCAGGAGGGATGCAAGAGACCCAGTACTTC,CASSAGGMQETQYF
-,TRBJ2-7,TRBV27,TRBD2,TGTGCCAGCAGTTTAGGGCTAGCGGGTTCCTACGAGCAGTACTTC,CASSLGLAGSYEQYF
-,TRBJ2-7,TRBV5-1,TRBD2,TGCGCCAGCAGCCCCCGACTAGCGGCTAGGACCTACGAGCAGTACTTC,CASSPRLAARTYEQYF
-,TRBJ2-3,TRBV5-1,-,TGCGCCAGCAGCTTGGCAGGGTGGGGGGCAGATACGCAGTATTTT,CASSLAGWGADTQYF
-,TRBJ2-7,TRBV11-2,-,TGTGCCAGCAGCTTAGAAACCCGAGGGGGCTACGAGCAGTACTTC,CASSLETRGGYEQYF
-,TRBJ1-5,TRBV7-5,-,TGTGTCAGAAGCTTACTAGGACGGGACAATCAGCCCCAGCATTTT,CVRSLLGRDNQPQHF
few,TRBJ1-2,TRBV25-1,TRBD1,TGTGCCAGCCTGGGGACAGGCAGGTACTATGGCTACACCTTC,CASLGTGRYYGYTF
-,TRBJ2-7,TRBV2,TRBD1,TGTGCCAGCAGATATCCTACGTCCCGGGACAGGGATACTAAGAAATTGGGCGAGCAGTACTTC,CASRYPTSRDRDTKKLGEQYF
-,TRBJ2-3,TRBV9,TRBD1,TGTGCCAGCAGCGCGGGACAGGGGCCAGGTGCAGATACGCAGTATTTT,CASSAGQGPGADTQYF
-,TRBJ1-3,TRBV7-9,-,TGTGCCAGCAGCTCCTCCCGCCAGGCCCTCTCTGGAAACACCATATATTTT,CASSSSRQALSGNTIYF
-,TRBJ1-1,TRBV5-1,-,TGCGCCAGCAGCTTGGTAGGGGGGAACACTGAAGCTTTCTTT,CASSLVGGNTEAFF
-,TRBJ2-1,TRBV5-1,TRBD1,TGCGCCAGCAGCCTAAGACAGGGCGACAATGAGCAGTTCTTC,CASSLRQGDNEQFF
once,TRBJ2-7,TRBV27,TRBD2,TGTGCCAGCCGAATACCGGGACTAGCGGGCTACGAGCAGTACTTC,CASRIPGLAGYEQYF
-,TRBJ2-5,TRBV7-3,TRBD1,TGTGCCAGCAGCTTCTGGGGACAGGAGGGAGAGACCCAGTACTTC,CASSFWGQEGETQYF
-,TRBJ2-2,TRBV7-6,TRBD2,TGTGCCAGCAGCCCTAGACTAGCGGTATCGAACACCGGGGAGCTGTTTTTT,CASSPRLAVSNTGELFF
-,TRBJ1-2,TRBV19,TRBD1,TGTGCCAGTAAGATCGTGACAGGGGGAAACTATGGCTACACCTTC,CASKIVTGGNYGYTF
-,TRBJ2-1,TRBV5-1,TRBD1,TGCGCCAGCAGCTTGTACGGGACAGTTTACAATGAGCAGTTCTTC,CASSLYGTVYNEQFF
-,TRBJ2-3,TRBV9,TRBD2,TGTGCCAGCAGCGTAGAAGGTCTAGCGGGAACTCTCATAGATACGCAGTATTTT,CASSVEGLAGTLIDTQYF
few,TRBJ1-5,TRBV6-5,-,TGTGCCAGCAGTTATCTTCAGGGGCGCGAGCCCCAGCATTTT,CASSYLQGREPQHF
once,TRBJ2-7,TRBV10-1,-,TGCGCCAGCAGTGAAGTTGACAGCCCCTACGAGCAGTACTTC,CASSEVDSPYEQYF
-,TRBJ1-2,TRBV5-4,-,TGTGCCAGCAGCTTGGACAGCTATGGCTACACCTTC,CASSLDSYGYTF
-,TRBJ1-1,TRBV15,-,TGTGCCACCAGCATAAACACTGAAGCTTTCTTT,CATSINTEAFF
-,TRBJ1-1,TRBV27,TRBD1,TGTGCCAGCACACGGACAGGGGTCATCCCCAGCACTGAAGCTTTCTTT,CASTRTGVIPSTEAFF
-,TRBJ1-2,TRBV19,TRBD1,TGTGCCAGCGGACAGGGGGCTAACTATGGCTACACCTTC,CASGQGANYGYTF
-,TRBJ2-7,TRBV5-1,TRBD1,TGCGCCAGCAGCCCGGGGACAGGGGGGGAACTGCAGTACTTC,CASSPGTGGELQYF
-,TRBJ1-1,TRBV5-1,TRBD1,TGCGCCAGCACCAGACAGGGGGGGGACACTGAAGCTTTCTTT,CASTRQGGDTEAFF
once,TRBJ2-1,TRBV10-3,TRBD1,TGTGCCATCAGTGAAATTCCGGGACAGAGTTACAATGAGCAGTTCTTC,CAISEIPGQSYNEQFF
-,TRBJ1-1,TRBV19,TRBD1,TGTGCCAGTAGTATTCTCGGACAGGGGACTGAAGCTTTCTTT,CASSILGQGTEAFF
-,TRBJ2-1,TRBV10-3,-,TGTGCCATCACCAAACGGGGAGTTTACAATGAGCAGTTCTTC,CAITKRGVYNEQFF
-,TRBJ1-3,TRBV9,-,TGTGCCAGCAGCGTAGGGGGTCACAGGGTCTCTGGAAACACCATATATTTT,CASSVGGHRVSGNTIYF
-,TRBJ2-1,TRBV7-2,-,TGTGCCAGCAGCCCGTCCAGGGCGGGGGAGCAGTTCTTC,CASSPSRAGEQFF
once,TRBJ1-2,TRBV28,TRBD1,TGTGCCAGCAGGGCGGGACAGAGCTATGGCTACACCTTC,CASRAGQSYGYTF
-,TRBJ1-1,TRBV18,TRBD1,TGTGCCAGCTCACCACGGGGACAGGGGCGCGGCGACACTGAAGCTTTCTTT,CASSPRGQGRGDTEAFF